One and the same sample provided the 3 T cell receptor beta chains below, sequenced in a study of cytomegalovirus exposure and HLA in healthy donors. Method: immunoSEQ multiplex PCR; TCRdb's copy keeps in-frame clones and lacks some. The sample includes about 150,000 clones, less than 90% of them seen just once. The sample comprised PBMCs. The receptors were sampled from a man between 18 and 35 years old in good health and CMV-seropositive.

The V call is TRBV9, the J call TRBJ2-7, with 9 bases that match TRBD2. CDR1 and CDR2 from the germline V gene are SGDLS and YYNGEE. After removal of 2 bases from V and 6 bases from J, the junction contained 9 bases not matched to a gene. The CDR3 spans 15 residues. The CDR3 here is CASSVLAGALAEQYF. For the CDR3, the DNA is TGTGCCAGCAGCGTGTTAGCGGGGGCCCTTGCCGAGCAGTACTTC.

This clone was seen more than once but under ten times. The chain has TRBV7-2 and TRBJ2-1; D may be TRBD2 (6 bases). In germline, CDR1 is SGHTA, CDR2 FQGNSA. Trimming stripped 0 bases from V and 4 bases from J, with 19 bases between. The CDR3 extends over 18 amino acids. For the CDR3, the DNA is TGTGCCAGCAGCTTAGCACAGACCGGAGGGCATTTTTACAATGAGCAGTTCTTC. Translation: CASSLAQTGGHFYNEQFF.

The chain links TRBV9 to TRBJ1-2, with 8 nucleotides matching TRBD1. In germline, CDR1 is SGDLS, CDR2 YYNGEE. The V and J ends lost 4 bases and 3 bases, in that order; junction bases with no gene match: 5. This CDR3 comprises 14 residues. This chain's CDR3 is CASSPGQGDYGYTF. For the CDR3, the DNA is TGTGCCAGCAGCCCCGGACAGGGAGACTATGGCTACACCTTC. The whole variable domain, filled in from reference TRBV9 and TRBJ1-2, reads DSGVTQTPKHLITATGQRVTLRCSPRSGDLSVYWYQQSLDQGLQFLIQYYNGEERAKGNILERFSAQQFPDLHSELNLSSLELGDSALYFCASSPGQGDYGYTFGSGTRLTVV.